The next 9 T cell receptor beta chains were all read from a single sample in a study of blood T cell repertoires in COVID-19. Here immunoSEQ multiplex PCR was the method, and the copy in TCRdb shows in-frame clones only, minus some. The table shows about 520,000 clones, with around 85% occurring only once. Sequencing was done on a sample of peripheral blood. These receptors were taken from a human donor in a cohort sampled during active COVID-19.

A few counts support this clone. This chain links TRBV6-5 with TRBJ1-5; D perhaps matches TRBD1 (6 bases). This CDR3 has 15 amino acids. V gave up 7 bases and J gave up 4 bases, with 17 bases separating them. From germline, CDR1 is MNHEY and CDR2 SVGAGI. DNA for the CDR3: TGTGCCAGCACTAGAGTTAGGACAGCTAATCAGCCCCAGCATTTT. Its protein is CASTRVRTANQPQHF.

A few counts support this clone. The V call is TRBV6-2 or TRBV6-3, the J call TRBJ1-6; D ambiguous. CDR1 is MNHEY and CDR2 is SVGEGT in the germline V gene. The CDR3 length is 14 residues. V gave up 3 bases and J gave up 7 bases, with 10 bases separating them. The chain's CDR3 is CASSYLEFNSPLHF. As DNA, the CDR3 is TGTGCCAGCAGTTATCTGGAGTTCAATTCACCCCTCCACTTT.

The chain recombines TRBV2 with TRBJ1-2, with TRBD1 matching 7 bases. J lost 4 bases, V lost 8 bases, and 7 bases had no gene match. The CDR3 spans 13 residues. Germline-derived CDR1 and CDR2 are SNHLY and FYNNEI. DNA for the CDR3: TGTGCCAGCCCACACAGGGACAGCTATGGCTACACCTTC. Amino acids: CASPHRDSYGYTF.

The chain is built from TRBV14 and TRBJ2-7; D is possibly TRBD2 (5 bases). The CDR3 consists of 13 residues. V lost 4 bases and J lost 7, with 14 bases in between. Looked up from germline, CDR1 is SGHDN and CDR2 is FVKESK. CDR3 protein: CASSLGNMGEQYF. For the CDR3, the DNA is TGTGCCAGCAGCCTCGGGAATATGGGGGAGCAGTACTTC.

This clone has only one observation. This chain connects TRBV19 to TRBJ2-6; TRBD1 is a possible D gene (6 bases). The germline V gene has CDR1 LNHDA and CDR2 SQIVND (reference sequence). V lost 7 bases, J lost 4 bases, and 14 bases lay in between. The CDR3 covers 15 residues. The CDR3 is CASTRQAWGANVLTF. The CDR3 DNA follows: TGTGCCAGTACCAGACAGGCCTGGGGGGCCAACGTCCTGACTTTC. Drawing the rest from reference TRBV19 and TRBJ2-6, the complete variable domain is DGGITQSPKYLFRKEGQNVTLSCEQNLNHDAMYWYRQDPGQGLRLIYYSQIVNDFQKGDIAEGYSVSREKKESFPLTVTSAQKNPTAFYLCASTRQAWGANVLTFGAGSRLTVL.

The chain recombines TRBV10-3 with TRBJ2-2; 9 bases are shared with TRBD2. From germline, CDR1 is ENHRY and CDR2 SYGVKD. J lost 6 bases, V lost 10 bases, and 12 bases had no gene match. The CDR3 is made up of 15 amino acids. The CDR3 nucleotides read TGTGCCACACGCGGCGGGGGGGTCACGGCCGGGGAGCTGTTTTTT. It is translated as CATRGGGVTAGELFF.

The chain recombines TRBV7-8 with TRBJ2-3, with 13 nucleotides matching TRBD2. The junction had 7 bases not matched to a gene; V was cut back by 5 bases and J by 5 bases. CDR1 and CDR2 (germline): SGHVS, FQNEAQ. CDR3 length: 16 residues. The CDR3 protein is CASSLPLAGGVDTQYF. The CDR3 DNA follows: TGTGCCAGCAGCCTACCACTAGCGGGAGGGGTAGATACGCAGTATTTT.

The J gene is TRBJ1-4, the V gene TRBV28; 10 nucleotides agree with TRBD1. CDR1 and CDR2 from the germline V gene are MDHEN and SYDVKM. J was trimmed by 6 bases and V by 10 bases; bases with no gene match: 8. This CDR3 region has 14 residues. The CDR3, as DNA: TGTGCCACCCTCATGGGACAGGGGTATGAAAAACTGTTTTTT. Translated: CATLMGQGYEKLFF.

A note on this clone: Within the sample, other DNA sequences also encode this same CDR3. This rearrangement joins TRBV7-2 to TRBJ1-5; TRBD1 matches 7 bases. Trimming at V came to 2 bases and at J to 4 bases, leaving 2 bases not matched to a gene. The CDR3 loop spans 14 amino acids. Germline-derived CDR1 and CDR2 are SGHTA and FQGNSA. CDR3 nucleotide sequence: TGTGCCAGCAGCTTACAGGGGGGAAATCAGCCCCAGCATTTT. This gives the protein CASSLQGGNQPQHF.